These T cell receptor beta chains were read from a single sample in a study of response to subunit inactivated influenza vaccine. TCRdb re-analysed the RT-PCR reads in MiXCR, keeping a single row per CDR3 protein. The sample lists roughly 760,000 distinct CDR3 sequences; about 20% were seen once. This sample comprised PBMCs from blood, obtained 4 to 6 days after vaccination. All receptors derive from a man in his fifties who received an inactivated influenza vaccine. Each CDR3 is given with its conserved first and last residue. D genes are given only for firm matches. Not every row has a clone size; where given, it reads once, few, many or a size class.

D: TRBD2
V: TRBV4-1
size: many
J: TRBJ2-7
DNA: TGCGCCAGCAGCCAAGGAGCGGGGGCCTACGAGCAGTACTTC
CDR3: CASSQGAGAYEQYF

D: TRBD2
V: TRBV7-2
size: few
J: TRBJ2-3
DNA: TGTGCCAGCAGCCTGACTAGCGGGGGCCCAGATACGCAGTATTTT
CDR3: CASSLTSGGPDTQYF

D: TRBD2
V: TRBV7-2
size: NA
J: TRBJ2-5
DNA: TGTGCCAGCAGCTCCACCGGGACTAGCTATGACACCCAGTACTTC
CDR3: CASSSTGTSYDTQYF

D: NA
V: TRBV3-1
size: NA
J: TRBJ1-2
DNA: TGTGCCAGCAGCCCGGACGGGCGGAGTGGCTACACCTTC
CDR3: CASSPDGRSGYTF

D: NA
V: TRBV29-1
size: few
J: TRBJ2-3
DNA: TGCAGCGTTGTGAGCGACACAACCACAGATACGCAGTATTTT
CDR3: CSVVSDTTTDTQYF

D: NA
V: TRBV28
size: NA
J: TRBJ1-6
DNA: TGTGCCAGCAGGACACAGATCCTCTCCTATAATTCACCCCTCCACTTT
CDR3: CASRTQILSYNSPLHF

D: NA
V: TRBV29-1
size: NA
J: TRBJ2-3
DNA: TGCAACGGAGCGAGCACAGATACGCAGTATTTT
CDR3: CNGASTDTQYF

D: NA
V: TRBV11-2
size: NA
J: TRBJ2-3
DNA: TGTGCCAGCAGCTTGGACAGAAGGGATACGCAGTATTTT
CDR3: CASSLDRRDTQYF

D: NA
V: TRBV12-3/TRBV12-4
size: NA
J: TRBJ1-6
DNA: TGTGCCAGCAGTTGGGGGCCAGGGTCACCCCTCCACTTT
CDR3: CASSWGPGSPLHF

D: TRBD2
V: TRBV9
size: NA
J: TRBJ2-7
DNA: TGTGCCAGCAGCTACGCGGTAGCGGGAGTGGGTGAGCAGTACTTC
CDR3: CASSYAVAGVGEQYF

D: NA
V: TRBV6-1
size: NA
J: TRBJ2-7
DNA: TGTGCCAGCAGACGGACGGGTGGTGAGGAGCAGTACTTC
CDR3: CASRRTGGEEQYF

D: NA
V: TRBV5-6
size: many
J: TRBJ2-2
DNA: TGTGCCAGCAGCTTGAACAGGAACACCGGGGAGCTGTTTTTT
CDR3: CASSLNRNTGELFF

D: NA
V: TRBV5-1
size: few
J: TRBJ2-3
DNA: TGCGCCAGCAGCTGGATAGGCACAGATACGCAGTATTTT
CDR3: CASSWIGTDTQYF

D: TRBD2
V: TRBV6-5
size: few
J: TRBJ2-3
DNA: TGTGCCAGCAGTTACTTGATAGGACTAGCGGCGAGCACAGATACGCAGTATTTT
CDR3: CASSYLIGLAASTDTQYF

D: NA
V: TRBV20-1
size: few
J: TRBJ2-5
DNA: TGCAGTGCCCTCGGGGGCCAAGAGACCCAGTACTTC
CDR3: CSALGGQETQYF

D: NA
V: TRBV19
size: NA
J: TRBJ1-1
DNA: TGTGCCAGTAGTATGGCAGAAATGAACACTGAAGCTTTCTTT
CDR3: CASSMAEMNTEAFF

D: NA
V: TRBV7-9
size: NA
J: TRBJ1-4
DNA: TGTGCCAGCAGCTTGGTTAATGAAAAACTGTTTTTT
CDR3: CASSLVNEKLFF

D: NA
V: TRBV12-3/TRBV12-4
size: NA
J: TRBJ1-1
DNA: TGTGCCAGCAGCCCCTCGCGGGACCCCACTGAAGCTTTCTTT
CDR3: CASSPSRDPTEAFF

D: NA
V: TRBV20-1
size: few
J: TRBJ2-7
DNA: TGCAGTGCTGGGCCCCGATACGAGCAGTACTTC
CDR3: CSAGPRYEQYF

D: TRBD2
V: TRBV5-1
size: NA
J: TRBJ2-5
DNA: TGCGCCAGCAGCTTGGAGAACGGGGGGGAGACCCAGTACTTC
CDR3: CASSLENGGETQYF

D: NA
V: TRBV29-1
size: NA
J: TRBJ2-5
DNA: TGCAGCGTTGTCTGGGGGTATAGGGAGACCCAGTACTTC
CDR3: CSVVWGYRETQYF

D: TRBD1
V: TRBV6-1
size: NA
J: TRBJ2-3
DNA: TGTGCCAGCAGTGAAGCGTTGGGACAGGGATCAGATACGCAGTATTTT
CDR3: CASSEALGQGSDTQYF

D: TRBD2
V: TRBV28
size: few
J: TRBJ2-7
DNA: TGTGCCAGCAGTTCGGCCCCGACTAGCGCAAGTAGCGAGCAGTACTTC
CDR3: CASSSAPTSASSEQYF

D: NA
V: TRBV4-2
size: few
J: TRBJ2-7
DNA: TGTGCCAGCAGCCAGACCAGCTCCTACGAGCAGTACTTC
CDR3: CASSQTSSYEQYF

D: NA
V: TRBV28
size: many
J: TRBJ2-7
DNA: TGTGCCAGCAGTTTTGCTAAATCCTACGAGCAGTACTTC
CDR3: CASSFAKSYEQYF

D: TRBD2
V: TRBV7-6
size: NA
J: TRBJ2-3
DNA: TGTGCCAGCAGCCCAGGGACTAGCGGGCCCCTCGTGACCACGCAGTATTTT
CDR3: CASSPGTSGPLVTTQYF

D: TRBD2
V: TRBV20-1
size: many
J: TRBJ2-1
DNA: TGCAGTGCTAGGATGGAGCCTAGCGGCTTACAAACCGAGCAGTTCTTC
CDR3: CSARMEPSGLQTEQFF

D: TRBD1
V: TRBV20-1
size: NA
J: TRBJ2-1
DNA: TGCAGTGCCAGAGACAGGGGGCAAGGTTTCAATGAGCAGTTCTTC
CDR3: CSARDRGQGFNEQFF

D: NA
V: TRBV2
size: few
J: TRBJ1-2
DNA: TGTGCCAGCAGTGACATGACATCTTATGGCTACACCTTC
CDR3: CASSDMTSYGYTF

D: NA
V: TRBV18
size: few
J: TRBJ2-3
DNA: TGTGCCAGCTCACAACCGGGACACCGTCCCTACACGGATACGCAGTATTTT
CDR3: CASSQPGHRPYTDTQYF

D: TRBD2
V: TRBV27
size: few
J: TRBJ2-1
DNA: TGTGCCAGCGGGTCCAATAGCGGGAGGGTATATGAGCAGTTCTTC
CDR3: CASGSNSGRVYEQFF

D: TRBD2
V: TRBV11-2
size: NA
J: TRBJ2-2
DNA: TGTGCCAGCAGCTTAGTAGGACGACTAGCGGGGGACACCGGGGAGCTGTTTTTT
CDR3: CASSLVGRLAGDTGELFF

D: NA
V: TRBV7-7
size: few
J: TRBJ2-1
DNA: TGTGCTAGTGCGGTGGGGGCCTACAATGAGCAGTTCTTC
CDR3: CASAVGAYNEQFF

D: TRBD1
V: TRBV20-1
size: few
J: TRBJ1-5
DNA: TGCAGTGCTAGTGTCCGGGACAGGGTTGAGGGCAATCAGCCCCAGCATTTT
CDR3: CSASVRDRVEGNQPQHF

D: NA
V: TRBV10-3
size: NA
J: TRBJ2-7
DNA: TGTGCCATCAGTGAGTCGGGTCCGGGGCGGGACGAGCAGTACTTC
CDR3: CAISESGPGRDEQYF

D: TRBD1
V: TRBV4-2
size: few
J: TRBJ2-4
DNA: TGTGCCAGCAGCGGACAGGGGTGGGGGATTCAGTACTTC
CDR3: CASSGQGWGIQYF

D: TRBD2
V: TRBV27
size: many
J: TRBJ2-1
DNA: TGTGCCAGCAGTTTAAGGTTAGCGGGGGGCTCAAGCTCCTACAATGAGCAGTTCTTC
CDR3: CASSLRLAGGSSSYNEQFF

D: NA
V: TRBV10-1
size: few
J: TRBJ2-3
DNA: TGCGCCAGCAGTGACCGATCGCCTAGCACAGATACGCAGTATTTT
CDR3: CASSDRSPSTDTQYF

D: NA
V: TRBV5-6
size: few
J: TRBJ1-5
DNA: TGTGCCAGCAGCTTCTCGAATCGCAGGAGCAATCAGCCCCAGCATTTT
CDR3: CASSFSNRRSNQPQHF

D: NA
V: TRBV29-1
size: few
J: TRBJ2-6
DNA: TGCAGCGTTGAAGACGGCCTCTCTGGGGCCAACGTCCTGACTTTC
CDR3: CSVEDGLSGANVLTF

D: TRBD2
V: TRBV28
size: NA
J: TRBJ2-3
DNA: TGTGCCAGCACCTCCGCACCCGGGGGGGGCGTAGATACGCAGTATTTT
CDR3: CASTSAPGGGVDTQYF

D: NA
V: TRBV4-3
size: few
J: TRBJ1-6
DNA: TGCGCCAGCAGGGCGGGCGTGGAAATACTTAATTCACCCCTCCACTTT
CDR3: CASRAGVEILNSPLHF

D: TRBD1
V: TRBV5-4
size: few
J: TRBJ2-4
DNA: TGTGCCAGCAGCCGAGACAGGGGGCTAGCCAAAAACATTCAGTACTTC
CDR3: CASSRDRGLAKNIQYF

D: TRBD1
V: TRBV28
size: few
J: TRBJ2-2
DNA: TGTGCCAGCAGCGACAGGGTCTCCGGGGAGCTGTTTTTT
CDR3: CASSDRVSGELFF

D: NA
V: TRBV7-6
size: NA
J: TRBJ2-2
DNA: TGTGCCAGCAGCTTAAAATTGGCAGGGGTTACCGGGGAGCTGTTTTTT
CDR3: CASSLKLAGVTGELFF

D: TRBD1
V: TRBV18
size: NA
J: TRBJ1-6
DNA: TGTGCCAGCTCACCAGAACAGGGGGTCGGTTCACCCCTCCACTTT
CDR3: CASSPEQGVGSPLHF

D: TRBD2
V: TRBV4-2
size: few
J: TRBJ2-1
DNA: TGTGCCAGCAGCTATTCGGGACTAGCGGAATATAATGAGCAGTTCTTC
CDR3: CASSYSGLAEYNEQFF

D: TRBD2
V: TRBV11-2
size: NA
J: TRBJ2-7
DNA: TGTGCCAGCCGCCGGACTAGAACTCCCTACGAGCAGTACTTC
CDR3: CASRRTRTPYEQYF

D: NA
V: TRBV5-1
size: many
J: TRBJ2-5
DNA: TGCGCCAGCAGCTTGGCGTGGCAAGAGACCCAGTACTTC
CDR3: CASSLAWQETQYF

D: NA
V: TRBV10-3
size: few
J: TRBJ2-7
DNA: TGTGCCACCTCACAGACCGGAGGCCCCTACGAGCAGTACTTC
CDR3: CATSQTGGPYEQYF

D: TRBD1
V: TRBV5-1
size: NA
J: TRBJ1-2
DNA: TGCGCCAGCAGCTTGGGGGACAGGTTCGGATATGGCTACACCTTC
CDR3: CASSLGDRFGYGYTF

D: TRBD1
V: TRBV4-3
size: few
J: TRBJ2-2
DNA: TGCGCCAGCAGCCAAGATAAGGGGGCGAACGGGGAGCTGTTTTTT
CDR3: CASSQDKGANGELFF

D: TRBD2
V: TRBV20-1
size: NA
J: TRBJ2-7
DNA: TGCAGTGCAAAACCGGGACTAGCGGGAGGGTACGAGCAGTACTTC
CDR3: CSAKPGLAGGYEQYF

D: NA
V: TRBV10-1
size: few
J: TRBJ1-1
DNA: TGCGCCAGCAGGGCTCCGGGGCTTGGGGCTGAAGCTTTCTTT
CDR3: CASRAPGLGAEAFF

D: NA
V: TRBV27
size: NA
J: TRBJ1-3
DNA: TGTGCCAGCAGGTCGGGGGCCGGAAACACCATATATTTT
CDR3: CASRSGAGNTIYF

D: TRBD1
V: TRBV15
size: NA
J: TRBJ1-1
DNA: TGTGCCACCAGCAGAGATCTTGGGGGACAGTTGAACACTGAAGCTTTCTTT
CDR3: CATSRDLGGQLNTEAFF